The rows below give T cell receptor beta chains drawn from one sample of a study of OX40 agonist ivuxolimab in advanced cancers. Assay used: immunoSEQ multiplex PCR; TCRdb lists only in-frame clones, some missing. The sample lists tens of thousands of clones; roughly 85% were seen once. The source was CD4+ or CD8+ T cells sorted from blood, collected in a trial of the OX40 agonist ivuxolimab. The receptors stem from an adult with an advanced solid tumor such as melanoma, head and neck, liver or kidney cancer. The CDR3 runs from the conserved cysteine through the conserved F or W. Fields, in order: V gene, D gene, J gene, CDR3 DNA, CDR3 protein. The D gene is left open where the match is weak.

TRBV7-9,TRBD2,TRBJ2-2,TGTGCCAGCAGCTCTCTCGGGACTAGATTACCCGGGGAGCTGTTTTTT,CASSSLGTRLPGELFF
TRBV27,.,TRBJ1-2,TGTGCCAGCAGTCCTTTGCCCCCGGGGGGTGGCTACACCTTC,CASSPLPPGGGYTF
TRBV2,.,TRBJ2-7,TGTGCCAGCAGTACCTACGAGCAGTACTTC,CASSTYEQYF
TRBV2,.,TRBJ1-3,TGTGCCAGCAGTGACAAGGGATCTGGAAACACCATATATTTT,CASSDKGSGNTIYF
TRBV5-1,.,TRBJ2-7,TGCGCCAGCAGCTTGGGAGGTACCCACGAGCAGTACTTC,CASSLGGTHEQYF
TRBV7-9,TRBD1,TRBJ1-5,TGTGCCAGCAGCCCTACAATCACAGGGGACGGCAATCAGCCCCAGCATTTT,CASSPTITGDGNQPQHF
TRBV19,.,TRBJ2-1,TGTGCCAGCTCAGGGAGCTACAATGAGCAGTTCTTC,CASSGSYNEQFF
TRBV29-1,.,TRBJ1-1,TGCAGCGTTTCGGAGGGGAGCACTGAAGCTTTCTTT,CSVSEGSTEAFF
TRBV7-6,.,TRBJ2-7,TGTGCCAGCAGCCAGGACAGTAGCAAGGCCTACGAGCAGTACTTC,CASSQDSSKAYEQYF
TRBV27,TRBD1,TRBJ1-5,TGTGCCAGCAGTTCGACAGGGCATCAGCCCCAGCATTTT,CASSSTGHQPQHF
TRBV9,TRBD1,TRBJ2-7,TGTGCCAGCAGCGTCGGACAGGGATCCGCCTACGAGCAGTACTTC,CASSVGQGSAYEQYF
TRBV29-1,TRBD2,TRBJ2-1,TGCAGCGTGACGTGGGGACTAGCGGGAGTTGACTCCTACAATGAGCAGTTCTTC,CSVTWGLAGVDSYNEQFF
TRBV19,.,TRBJ2-7,TGTGCCAGTAGGCTGACAGGCGGACTGTACGAGCAGTACTTC,CASRLTGGLYEQYF
TRBV12-5,.,TRBJ1-5,TGTGCTAGTGGTTTGCAGGGACGGGATCAGCCCCAGCATTTT,CASGLQGRDQPQHF
TRBV5-6,.,TRBJ2-7,TGTGCCAGCAGCTTTGGGTCGGTCTACGAGCAGTACTTC,CASSFGSVYEQYF
TRBV7-6,.,TRBJ2-3,TGTGCCAGCAGCCTGGATATCCAATTCACAGATACGCAGTATTTT,CASSLDIQFTDTQYF